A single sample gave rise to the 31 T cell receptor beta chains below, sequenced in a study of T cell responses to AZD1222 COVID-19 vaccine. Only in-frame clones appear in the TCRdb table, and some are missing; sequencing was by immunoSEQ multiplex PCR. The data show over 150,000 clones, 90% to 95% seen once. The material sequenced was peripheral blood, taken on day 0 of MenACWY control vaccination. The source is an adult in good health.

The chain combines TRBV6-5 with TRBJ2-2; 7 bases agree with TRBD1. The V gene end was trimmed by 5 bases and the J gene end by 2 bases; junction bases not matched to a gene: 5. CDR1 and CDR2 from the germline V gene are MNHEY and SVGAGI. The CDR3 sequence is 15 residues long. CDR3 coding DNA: TGTGCCAGCAGTACCGGGACAGACAACACCGGGGAGCTGTTTTTT. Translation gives CASSTGTDNTGELFF.

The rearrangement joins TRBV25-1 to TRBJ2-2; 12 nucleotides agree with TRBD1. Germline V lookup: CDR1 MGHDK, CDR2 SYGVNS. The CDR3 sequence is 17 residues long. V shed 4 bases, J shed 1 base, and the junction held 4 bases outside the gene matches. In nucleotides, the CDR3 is TGTGCCAGCAGTGGTCGGGACAGGGGGCTGAACACCGGGGAGCTGTTTTTT. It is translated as CASSGRDRGLNTGELFF.

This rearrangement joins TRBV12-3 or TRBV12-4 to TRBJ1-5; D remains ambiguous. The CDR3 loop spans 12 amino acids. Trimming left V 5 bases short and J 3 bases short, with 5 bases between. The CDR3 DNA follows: TGTGCCAGCAGTCGGAACAATCAGCCCCAGCATTTT. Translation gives CASSRNNQPQHF.

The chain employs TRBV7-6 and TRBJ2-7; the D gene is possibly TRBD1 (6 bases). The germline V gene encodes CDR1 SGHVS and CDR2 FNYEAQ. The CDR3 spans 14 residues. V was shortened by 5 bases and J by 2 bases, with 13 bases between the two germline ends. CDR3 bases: TGTGCCAGCAGCCCGCGCCGGGACACCTACGAGCAGTACTTC. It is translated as CASSPRRDTYEQYF.

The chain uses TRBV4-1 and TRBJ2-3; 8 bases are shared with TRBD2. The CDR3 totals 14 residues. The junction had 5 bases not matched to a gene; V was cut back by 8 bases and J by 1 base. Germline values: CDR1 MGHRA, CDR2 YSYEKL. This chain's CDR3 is CASQAGVGTDTQYF. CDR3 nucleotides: TGCGCCAGCCAAGCGGGAGTAGGCACAGATACGCAGTATTTT.

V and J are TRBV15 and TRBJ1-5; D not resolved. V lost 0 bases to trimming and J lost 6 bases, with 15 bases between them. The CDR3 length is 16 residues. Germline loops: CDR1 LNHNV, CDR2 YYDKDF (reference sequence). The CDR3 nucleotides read TGTGCCACCAGCAGAGAAGGTGCAGCTTCGGGTCAGCCCCAGCATTTT. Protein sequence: CATSREGAASGQPQHF.

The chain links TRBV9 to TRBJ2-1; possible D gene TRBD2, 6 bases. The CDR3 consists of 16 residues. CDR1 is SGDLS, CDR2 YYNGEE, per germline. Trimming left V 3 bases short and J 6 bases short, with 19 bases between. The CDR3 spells CASSETAGYRINEQFF. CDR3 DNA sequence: TGTGCCAGCAGCGAGACAGCGGGCTACAGGATCAATGAGCAGTTCTTC.

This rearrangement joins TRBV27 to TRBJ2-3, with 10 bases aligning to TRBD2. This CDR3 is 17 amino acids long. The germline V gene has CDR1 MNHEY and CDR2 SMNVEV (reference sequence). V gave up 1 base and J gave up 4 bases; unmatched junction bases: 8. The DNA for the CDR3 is TGTGCCAGCAGTTTATGGGCTAGCGGGAGTATGTCAGATACGCAGTATTTT. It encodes CASSLWASGSMSDTQYF.

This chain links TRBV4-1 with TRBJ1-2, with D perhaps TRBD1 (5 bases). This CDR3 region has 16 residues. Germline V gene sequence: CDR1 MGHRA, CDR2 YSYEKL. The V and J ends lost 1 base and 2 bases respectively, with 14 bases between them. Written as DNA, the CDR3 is TGCGCCAGCAGCCAAGCGGGGACGGCCATCAACTATGGCTACACCTTC. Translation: CASSQAGTAINYGYTF.

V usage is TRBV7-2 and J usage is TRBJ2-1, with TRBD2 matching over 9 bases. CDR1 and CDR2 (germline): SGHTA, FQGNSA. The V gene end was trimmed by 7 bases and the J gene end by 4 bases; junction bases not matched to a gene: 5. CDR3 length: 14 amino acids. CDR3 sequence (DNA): TGTGCCAGCACCTGGCGGGGGGGGTACAATGAGCAGTTCTTC. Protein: CASTWRGGYNEQFF. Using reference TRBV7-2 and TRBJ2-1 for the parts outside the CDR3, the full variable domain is GAGVSQSPSNKVTEKGKDVELRCDPISGHTALYWYRQSLGQGLEFLIYFQGNSAPDKSGLPSDRFSAERTGGSVSTLTIQRTQQEDSAVYLCASTWRGGYNEQFFGPGTRLTVL.

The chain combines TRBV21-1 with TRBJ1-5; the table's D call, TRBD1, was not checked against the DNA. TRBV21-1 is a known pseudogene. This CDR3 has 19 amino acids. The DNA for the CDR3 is TGTGCCAGCAGCGCCCGTTCTTCAGGGGGTAAGGGCGGCAATCAGCCCCAGCATTTT. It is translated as CASSARSSGGKGGNQPQHF.

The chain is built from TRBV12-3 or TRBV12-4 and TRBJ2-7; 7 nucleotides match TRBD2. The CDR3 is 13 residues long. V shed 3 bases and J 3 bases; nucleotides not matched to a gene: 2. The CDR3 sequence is CASSLGGGYEQYF. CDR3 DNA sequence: TGTGCCAGCAGTTTGGGGGGGGGCTACGAGCAGTACTTC.

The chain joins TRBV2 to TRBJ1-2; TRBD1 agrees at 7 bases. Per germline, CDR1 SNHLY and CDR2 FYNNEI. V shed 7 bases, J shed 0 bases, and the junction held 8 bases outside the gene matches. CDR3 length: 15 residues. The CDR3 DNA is TGTGCCAGCACCCTGGACAGGAACACTAACTATGGCTACACCTTC. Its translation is CASTLDRNTNYGYTF.

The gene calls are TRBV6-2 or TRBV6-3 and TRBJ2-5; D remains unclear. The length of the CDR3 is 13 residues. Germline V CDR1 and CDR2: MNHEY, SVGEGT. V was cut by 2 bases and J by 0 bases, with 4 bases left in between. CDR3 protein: CASSYTYQETQYF. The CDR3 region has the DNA TGTGCCAGCAGTTACACTTACCAAGAGACCCAGTACTTC.

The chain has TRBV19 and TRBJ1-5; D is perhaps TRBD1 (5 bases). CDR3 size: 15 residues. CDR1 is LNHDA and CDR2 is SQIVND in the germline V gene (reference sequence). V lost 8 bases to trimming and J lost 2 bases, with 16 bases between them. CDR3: CASDRRGSRNQPQHF. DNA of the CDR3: TGTGCCAGTGATAGGAGGGGATCTCGCAATCAGCCCCAGCATTTT.

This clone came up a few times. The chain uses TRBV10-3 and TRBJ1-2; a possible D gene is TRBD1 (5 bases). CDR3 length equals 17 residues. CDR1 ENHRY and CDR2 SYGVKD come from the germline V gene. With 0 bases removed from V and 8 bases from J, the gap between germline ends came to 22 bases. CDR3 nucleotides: TGTGCCATCAGTGAGTCTTACGTATCCGGGACTTCCTACGGCTACACCTTC. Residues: CAISESYVSGTSYGYTF.

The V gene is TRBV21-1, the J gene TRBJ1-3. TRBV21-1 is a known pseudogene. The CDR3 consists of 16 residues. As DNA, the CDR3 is TGTGCCAGCAGCACGGGGACGACCAGCTCTGGAAACACCATATATTTT. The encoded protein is CASSTGTTSSGNTIYF.

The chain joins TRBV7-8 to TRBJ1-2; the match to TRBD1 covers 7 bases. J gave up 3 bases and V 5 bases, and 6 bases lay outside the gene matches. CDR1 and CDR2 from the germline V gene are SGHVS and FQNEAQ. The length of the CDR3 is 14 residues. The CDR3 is CASSLDDRDYGYTF. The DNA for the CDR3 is TGTGCCAGCAGCCTAGACGACAGGGACTATGGCTACACCTTC.

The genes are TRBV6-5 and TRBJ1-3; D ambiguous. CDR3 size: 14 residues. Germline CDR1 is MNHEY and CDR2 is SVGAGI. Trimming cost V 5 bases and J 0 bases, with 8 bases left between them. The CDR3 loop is CASSRTGSGNTIYF. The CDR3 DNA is TGTGCCAGCAGTCGGACGGGCTCTGGAAACACCATATATTTT.

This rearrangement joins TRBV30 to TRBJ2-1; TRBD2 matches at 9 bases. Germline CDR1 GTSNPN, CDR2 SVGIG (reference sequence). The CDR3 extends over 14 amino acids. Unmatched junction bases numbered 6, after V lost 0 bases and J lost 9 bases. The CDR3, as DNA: TGTGCCTGGAGTGTAATAGCGGGAGTTTTTGAGCAGTTCTTC. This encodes CAWSVIAGVFEQFF. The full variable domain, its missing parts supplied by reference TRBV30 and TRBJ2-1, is SQTIHQWPATLVQPVGSPLSLECTVEGTSNPNLYWYRQAAGRGLQLLFYSVGIGQISSEVPQNLSASRPQDRQFILSSKKLLLSDSGFYLCAWSVIAGVFEQFFGPGTRLTVL.

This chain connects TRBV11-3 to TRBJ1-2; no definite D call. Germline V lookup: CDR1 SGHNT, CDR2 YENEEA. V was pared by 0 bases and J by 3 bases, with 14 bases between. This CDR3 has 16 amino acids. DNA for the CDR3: TGTGCCAGCAGCTTAGATGGCCCCACAATTGACTATGGCTACACCTTC. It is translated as CASSLDGPTIDYGYTF.

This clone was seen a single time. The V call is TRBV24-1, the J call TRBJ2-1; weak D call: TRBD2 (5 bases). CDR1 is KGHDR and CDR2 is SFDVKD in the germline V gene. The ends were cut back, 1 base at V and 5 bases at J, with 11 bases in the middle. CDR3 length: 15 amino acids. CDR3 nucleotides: TGTGCCACCAGTGATTTTGCCGGGAACAACAATGAGCAGTTCTTC. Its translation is CATSDFAGNNNEQFF.

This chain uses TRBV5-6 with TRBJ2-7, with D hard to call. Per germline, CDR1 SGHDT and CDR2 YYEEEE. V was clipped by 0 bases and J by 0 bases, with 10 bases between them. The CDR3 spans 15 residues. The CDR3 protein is CASSLGPGYSYEQYF. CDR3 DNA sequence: TGTGCCAGCAGCTTGGGTCCTGGGTACTCCTACGAGCAGTACTTC.

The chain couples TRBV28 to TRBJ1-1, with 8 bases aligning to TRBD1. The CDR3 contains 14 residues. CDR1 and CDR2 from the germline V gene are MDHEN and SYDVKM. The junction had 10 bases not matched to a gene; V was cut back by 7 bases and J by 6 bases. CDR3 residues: CASTRQGPGAEAFF. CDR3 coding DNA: TGTGCCAGCACCCGACAGGGGCCGGGGGCTGAAGCTTTCTTT.

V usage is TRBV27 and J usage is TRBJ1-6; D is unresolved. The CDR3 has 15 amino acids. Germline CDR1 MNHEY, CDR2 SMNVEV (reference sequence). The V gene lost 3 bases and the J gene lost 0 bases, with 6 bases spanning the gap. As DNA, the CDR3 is TGTGCCAGCAGTTTTACTAGCTCCTATAATTCACCCCTCCACTTT. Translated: CASSFTSSYNSPLHF.

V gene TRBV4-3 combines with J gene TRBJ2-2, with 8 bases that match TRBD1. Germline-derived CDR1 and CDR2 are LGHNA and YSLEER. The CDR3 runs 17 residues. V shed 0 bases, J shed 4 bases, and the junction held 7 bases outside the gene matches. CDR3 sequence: CASSQDWGTGLTGELFF. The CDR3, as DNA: TGCGCCAGCAGCCAAGACTGGGGGACAGGTCTCACCGGGGAGCTGTTTTTT.

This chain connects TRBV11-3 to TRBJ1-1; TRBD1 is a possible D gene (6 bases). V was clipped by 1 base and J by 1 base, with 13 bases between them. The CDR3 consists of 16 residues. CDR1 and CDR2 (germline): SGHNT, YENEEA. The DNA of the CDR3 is TGTGCCAGCAGCTTAGGGGGGACAACGAGGAACACTGAAGCTTTCTTT. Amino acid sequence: CASSLGGTTRNTEAFF.

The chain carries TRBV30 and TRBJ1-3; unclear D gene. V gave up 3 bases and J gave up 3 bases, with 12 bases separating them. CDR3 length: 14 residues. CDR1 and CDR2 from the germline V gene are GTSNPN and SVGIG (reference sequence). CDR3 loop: CAWRASRSGNTIYF. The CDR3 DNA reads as TGTGCCTGGAGGGCGTCGAGGAGTGGAAACACCATATATTTT. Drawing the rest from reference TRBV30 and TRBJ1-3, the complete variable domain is SQTIHQWPATLVQPVGSPLSLECTVEGTSNPNLYWYRQAAGRGLQLLFYSVGIGQISSEVPQNLSASRPQDRQFILSSKKLLLSDSGFYLCAWRASRSGNTIYFGEGSWLTVV.

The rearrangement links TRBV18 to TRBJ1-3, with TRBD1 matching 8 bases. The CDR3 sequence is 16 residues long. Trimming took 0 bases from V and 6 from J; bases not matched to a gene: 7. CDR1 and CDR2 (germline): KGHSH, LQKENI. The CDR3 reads CASSPPGQAHTNTIYF. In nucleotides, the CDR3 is TGTGCCAGCTCACCACCGGGACAGGCGCACACAAACACCATATATTTT.

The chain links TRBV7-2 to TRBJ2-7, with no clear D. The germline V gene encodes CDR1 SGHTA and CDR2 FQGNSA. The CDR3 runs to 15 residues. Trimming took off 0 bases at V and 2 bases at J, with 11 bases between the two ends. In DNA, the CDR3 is TGTGCCAGCAGCTTAGCCAACACGGCCACCTACGAGCAGTACTTC. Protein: CASSLANTATYEQYF.

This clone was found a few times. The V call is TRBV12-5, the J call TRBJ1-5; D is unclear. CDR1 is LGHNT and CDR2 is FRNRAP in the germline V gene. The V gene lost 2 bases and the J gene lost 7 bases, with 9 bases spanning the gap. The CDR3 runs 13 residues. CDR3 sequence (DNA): TGTGCTAGTGGTTTGCGGTTGGGCCAGCCCCAGCATTTT. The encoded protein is CASGLRLGQPQHF.